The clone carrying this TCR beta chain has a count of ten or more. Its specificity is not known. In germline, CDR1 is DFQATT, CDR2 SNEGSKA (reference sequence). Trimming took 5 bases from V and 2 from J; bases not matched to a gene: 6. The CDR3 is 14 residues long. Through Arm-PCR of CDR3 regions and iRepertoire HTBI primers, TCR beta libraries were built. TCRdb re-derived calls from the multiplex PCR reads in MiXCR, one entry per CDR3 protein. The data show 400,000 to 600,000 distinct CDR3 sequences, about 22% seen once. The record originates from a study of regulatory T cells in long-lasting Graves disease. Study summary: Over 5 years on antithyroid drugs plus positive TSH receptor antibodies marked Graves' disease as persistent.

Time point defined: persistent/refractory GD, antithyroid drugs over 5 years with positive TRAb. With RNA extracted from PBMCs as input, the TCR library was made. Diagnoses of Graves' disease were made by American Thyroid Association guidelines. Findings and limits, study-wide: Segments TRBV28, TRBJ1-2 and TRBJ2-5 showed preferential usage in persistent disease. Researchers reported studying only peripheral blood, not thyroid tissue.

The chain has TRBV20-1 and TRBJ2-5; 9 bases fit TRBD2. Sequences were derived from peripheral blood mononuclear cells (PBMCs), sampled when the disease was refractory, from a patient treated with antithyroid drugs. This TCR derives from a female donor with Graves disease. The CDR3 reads CSAPRTSEQETQYF. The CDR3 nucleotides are TGCAGTGCTCCCCGGACTAGCGAGCAAGAGACCCAGTACTTC.